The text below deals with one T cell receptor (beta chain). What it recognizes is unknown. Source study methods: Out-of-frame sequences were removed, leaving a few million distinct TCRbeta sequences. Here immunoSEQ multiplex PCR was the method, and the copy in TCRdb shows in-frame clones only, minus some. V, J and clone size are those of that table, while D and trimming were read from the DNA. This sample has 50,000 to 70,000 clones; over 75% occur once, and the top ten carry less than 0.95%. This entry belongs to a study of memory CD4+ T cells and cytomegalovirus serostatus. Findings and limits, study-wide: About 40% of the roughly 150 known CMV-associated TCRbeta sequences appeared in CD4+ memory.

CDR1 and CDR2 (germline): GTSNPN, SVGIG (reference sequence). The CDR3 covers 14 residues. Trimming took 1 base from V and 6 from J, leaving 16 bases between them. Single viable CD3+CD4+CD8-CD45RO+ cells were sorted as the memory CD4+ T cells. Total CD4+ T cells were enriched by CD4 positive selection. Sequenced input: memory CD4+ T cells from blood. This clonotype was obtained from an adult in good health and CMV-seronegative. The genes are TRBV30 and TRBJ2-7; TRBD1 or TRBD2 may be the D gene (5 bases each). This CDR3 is CAWSDGTRGAEQYF. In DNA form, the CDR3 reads TGTGCCTGGAGTGACGGGACCCGAGGTGCCGAGCAGTACTTC.